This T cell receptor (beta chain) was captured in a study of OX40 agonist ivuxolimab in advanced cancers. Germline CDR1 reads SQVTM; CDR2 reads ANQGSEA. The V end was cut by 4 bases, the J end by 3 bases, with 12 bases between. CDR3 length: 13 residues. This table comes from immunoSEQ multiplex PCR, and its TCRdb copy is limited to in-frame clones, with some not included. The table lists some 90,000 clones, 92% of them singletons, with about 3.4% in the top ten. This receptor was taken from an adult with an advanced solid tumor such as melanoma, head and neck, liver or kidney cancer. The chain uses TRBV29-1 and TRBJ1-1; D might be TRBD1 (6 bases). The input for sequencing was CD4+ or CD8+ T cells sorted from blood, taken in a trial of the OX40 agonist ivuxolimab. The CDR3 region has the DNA TGCAGCGTTGTAGGGGGAGGGCACACTGAAGCTTTCTTT. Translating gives CSVVGGGHTEAFF.